This T cell receptor (beta chain) was found in a study of blood T cell repertoires in COVID-19. Per the original methods: Reference gene primer amplification gave nucleated cell count estimates. Using immunoSEQ multiplex PCR, the repertoire was profiled, and TCRdb retains in-frame clones only, with some absent. V, J and clone size are taken as reported in that table, and D and trimming were inferred from the DNA itself. The data show 55,000 to 75,000 clones, roughly three quarters seen once. CDR3 size: 13 residues. Germline V gene data show CDR1 as MNHEY and CDR2 as SVGEGT. Only a few counts were recorded for this clone. A read error may account for a junction end that differs from germline.

The clonotype originates from a man of 80 years or more with acute or convalescent COVID-19. Sequencing input: peripheral blood. The rearrangement links TRBV6-2 or TRBV6-3 to TRBJ2-4; D not resolved. DNA of the CDR3: TGTGCCAGCAGTTACTCGAACCCCATCGCAGAAAGCTTC. It codes for CASSYSNPIAESF.